The clone carrying this T cell receptor beta chain was recorded a few times. Its antigen is unknown. The trim removed 3 bases at V and 6 bases at J, leaving 3 bases unmatched. The germline V gene encodes CDR1 LNHDA and CDR2 SQIVND (reference sequence). The CDR3 contains 13 residues. TCRdb keeps only in-frame clones here, not all; method: immunoSEQ multiplex PCR. The sample has roughly 9,900 clones; nearly 50% are singletons. This specimen comes from a study of T cells in localized non-small cell lung cancer. Study-wide findings and caveats: A raised T cell density in blood coincided with lengthier overall survival.

Material: lymph node tissue, obtained before any cancer treatment. The chain recombines TRBV19 with TRBJ1-2; 8 bases map to TRBD1. The TCR comes from a woman aged 35-75 years with stage II squamous cell lung carcinoma. Here the CDR3 DNA reads TGTGCCAGTAGTATTACGACAGGGGATGGCTACACCTTC. Its protein product is CASSITTGDGYTF.